This note documents a single T cell receptor (beta chain) sequence. Its antigen target is currently unknown. No quality values exist for individual bases; no much larger clone is one base distant. The data are from a study of shared clonotypes between healthy human individuals (dated by TCRdb to the early 2020s). Describing the broader study: The cohort included three men and a couple of women between 18 and 49 years of age. Per donor, three plates each were used for CD4 naive and CD4 memory, two for CD8 naive, and one for CD8 memory. Blood TCR repertoires of roughly five healthy adults were deeply sequenced to estimate repertoire size and the extent of clonotype sharing between individuals. Libraries were prepared and TCR repertoires were sequenced by different laboratories using diverse techniques, in order to increase sequencing depth and limit assay-specific biases. Each donor's leukapheresis produced roughly between roughly 0.94 and 9.5 billion PBMCs. Results and caveats for the whole study, not just this receptor: Higher generation probabilities were observed for clonotypes shared by all four sorted-subset donors than for non-shared clonotypes. Sampling was restricted to blood, and TCR repertoires in tissue are likely to differ from TCR repertoires in blood. Naive subsets generally had larger estimated clonotype richness than memory subsets did. Roughly 5% of naive CD4, around 3.6% of naive CD8, around 2.3% of memory CD4, and 0.4% of memory CD8 clonotypes were shared across several donors. Even with the large sequencing depth, rarefaction of the sorted-subset datasets indicated that sequencing was incomplete. Because the study included a small number of donors, the genetic and exposure-history diversity represented was limited. Pairwise subsampling led to the expectation that sequencing depth would affect the degree of clonotype sharing among donors.

The donors were healthy, HIV-negative adults with no recently reported acute infections or vaccinations. All donors were Caucasian adults living in Nashville, Tennessee, USA. Magnetic negative selection was used to enrich CD4+ T cells, after which naive cells were positively selected on CD45RA and the negative fraction became the memory subset. Blood was obtained by leukapheresis, after which PBMCs were separated by Ficoll-Histopaque density gradient centrifugation and cryopreserved in liquid nitrogen vapor phase. Analytical flow cytometry was used to check the purity and quantity of each magnetically sorted T cell population. From each sorted fraction, genomic DNA was isolated and quantified by UV absorbance on a Nanodrop 2000c. Using the deep immunoSEQ assay, TCR CDR3 regions were amplified from genomic DNA by multiplex PCR. Genomic DNA extracted from each cell subset was distributed evenly over all wells of several immunoSEQ 96-well plates, and each plate served as one replicate. For sorted subsets, each replicate PCR was loaded with 200 ng genomic DNA, equivalent to 30,000 or so T cell genomes. Purified libraries were measured with a Qubit 3.0 fluorometer, size-checked on a Bioanalyzer 2100, and measured again with the KAPA Library Quantification kit. Every immunoSEQ 96-well plate was sequenced on a separate single-read 150-cycle Illumina NextSeq 550 flow cell. The original pipeline was this. Because the immunoSEQ output held only junctional sequences and lacked quality scores, the filtering could not match the filtering applied to full-length reads. Sequences were annotated with PyIR, a Python wrapper for IgBLAST v1.9, and V/J genes and CDR3 were assigned using IMGT germline references. Any read was removed if the V/J assignment was weak (E-value above 1e-6), the CDR3 was missing, or the read contained stop codons, out-of-frame junctions, or ambiguous translated residues. V3J clonotypes were defined as sequences sharing an identical inferred V gene, J gene, and CDR3 amino acid sequence. To compute the percentage overlap between repertoires, the number of shared unique clonotypes was divided by the size of the smaller repertoire. Three approaches were used to assess repertoire richness: RTK rarefaction, the Chao1 estimator, and Recon v2.1 estimates of unobserved clonotypes. For all TCRbeta clonotypes obtained by the gDNA method from four donors, generation probabilities were computed with OLGA. What TCRdb holds here is the immuneACCESS table cut down to in-frame rearrangements. Part of the clones is not present; checked against another copy, under half of the missing clones reflect an unresolved V gene, and the others are unexplained. The V and J calls and the clone size are those of that table, but D and trimming were determined from the DNA. The sample table contains more than 2,000,000 clones; only one count was recorded for more than 90% of them. The ten largest clones take up about 0.13% of the sample.

Compared with germline, V lacks 5 bases and J lacks 6 bases; bases without a gene match: 1. From the cysteine up to the phenylalanine, the CDR3 has a length of 12 residues. CDR3 DNA is the only sequence kept; it has 36 bases, read in frame from the first base. The germline V gene sets CDR1 to SGHNT and CDR2 to YENEEA. Sample: naive CD4+ T cells sorted from blood. The sample's cell subset or site label, decoded: CD45RA+ positively selected. This receptor chain uses TRBV11-3 and TRBJ2-1, and 7 junction bases match TRBD1. The TCR comes from a man aged 18 to 30 in good health. The sequence in DNA is TGTGCCAGCAGCCGGGACAGCAATGAGCAGTTCTTC. Translated, this is CASSRDSNEQFF.